This entry features one T cell receptor (beta chain) sequence. Which antigen it targets is not known. It has no much larger one-base neighbor in the sample; base qualities were not kept. The data stem from a study of T cell repertoires in cytomegalovirus infection (dated by TCRdb to about 2019). Regarding the study in general: The HLA type of each donor mattered for the analysis, because public TCR beta signatures pointed to carriage of CMV infection along with the matching HLA type. Points the paper makes about the study in general: In both this cohort and an independent roughly 330-donor cohort, the cumulative frequency of public TCR beta family members distinguished carriers of CMV infection plus the relevant HLA type. The ex vivo response was dominated by HLA-C-restricted CMV-specific TCR beta clonotypes, and the single most frequent clonotype in two of eight donors was supplied by these HLA-C-restricted clonotypes.

Sequencing relied on an Illumina HiSeq 1500. TCRdb reran the public reads through fastp at Q25 and MiXCR, keeping productive beta chains. Identical CDR3 protein sequences are pooled into one entry, listed with their most common genes and DNA. Within this sample are approximately 190,000 distinct CDR3 sequences, with 9.5% of them counted one time only. The ten largest account for approximately 4.2% of the sample. V lost 5 bases and J lost 7 bases; the stretch between them is 23 bases long. The CDR3 covers 16 residues, taking in both the cysteine and the phenylalanine. Only the CDR3 part of the read is kept: 48 bases, read in frame from the first base. CDR1 and CDR2 were assigned from the germline V gene as SGHVS and FQNEAQ.

The sequence is built from TRBV7-8 and TRBJ1-2; TRBD1 might be the D gene, on 5 matching bases. Sequencing was carried out using PBMCs. This TCR was recovered from a human donor in good health (CMV status not recorded). Some clones in this sample may be carry-over from other donors' samples. CDR3 protein: CASSLLLAGLVGGYTF. The DNA sequence is given as TGTGCCAGCAGCCTCCTTCTGGCAGGGTTGGTGGGTGGCTACACCTTC.